A single T cell receptor (beta chain) is shown here with its context. The data originate from a study of cytomegalovirus exposure and HLA in healthy donors. PCR amplification relied on 60 Vbeta primers (plus 13 Jbeta primers). Only in-frame clones appear in the TCRdb table, and some are missing; sequencing was by immunoSEQ multiplex PCR. This table holds approximately 240,000 clones, approximately 90% found once. Germline loops: CDR1 MRHNA, CDR2 SNTAGT. CDR3 length: 13 amino acids. Trimming took 1 base from V and 9 from J, leaving 10 bases between them. The J gene is TRBJ1-5, the V gene TRBV6-4; tentative D call: TRBD1 (5 bases). The clonotype originates from a woman in her late teens or twenties in good health and CMV-seronegative. Sequencing was carried out using PBMCs. This CDR3 is CASSDWLGGPQHF. Here the CDR3 DNA reads TGTGCCAGCAGTGACTGGTTGGGGGGGCCCCAGCATTTT.